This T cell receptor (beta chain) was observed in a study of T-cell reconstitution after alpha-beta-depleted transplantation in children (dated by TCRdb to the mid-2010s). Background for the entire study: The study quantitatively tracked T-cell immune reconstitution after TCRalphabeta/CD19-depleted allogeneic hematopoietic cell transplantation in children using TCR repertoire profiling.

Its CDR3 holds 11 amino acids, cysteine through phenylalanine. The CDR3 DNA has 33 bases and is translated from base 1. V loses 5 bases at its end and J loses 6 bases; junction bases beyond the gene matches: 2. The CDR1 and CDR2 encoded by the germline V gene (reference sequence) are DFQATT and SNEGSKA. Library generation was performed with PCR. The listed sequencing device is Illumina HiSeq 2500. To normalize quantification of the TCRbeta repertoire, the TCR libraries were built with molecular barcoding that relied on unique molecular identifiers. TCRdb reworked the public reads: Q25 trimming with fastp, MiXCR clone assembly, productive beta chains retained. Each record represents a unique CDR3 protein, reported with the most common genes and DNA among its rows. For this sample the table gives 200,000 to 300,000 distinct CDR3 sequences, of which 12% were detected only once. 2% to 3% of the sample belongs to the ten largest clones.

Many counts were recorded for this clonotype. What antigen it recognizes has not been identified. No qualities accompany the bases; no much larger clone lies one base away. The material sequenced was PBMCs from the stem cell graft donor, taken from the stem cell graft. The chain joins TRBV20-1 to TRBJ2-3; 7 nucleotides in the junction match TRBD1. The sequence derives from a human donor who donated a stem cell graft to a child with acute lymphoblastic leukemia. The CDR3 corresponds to CSAQTGDTQYF. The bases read TGCAGTGCTCAGACAGGGGATACGCAGTATTTT.